This T cell receptor beta chain was documented in a study of T cells in Graves' hyperthyroidism and ophthalmopathy. Study observations and caveats: Peripheral blood also featured most of the thyroid clonotypes expanded above 0.001.

What was amplified from RNA transcripts were TCR beta CDR3 regions. In the first-round RT-PCR of the TCR CDR3, the HTBI primer set was used. TCRdb re-derived calls from the multiplex PCR reads in MiXCR, one entry per CDR3 protein. Altogether around 450,000 distinct CDR3 sequences are present, 15% to 17% being singletons, with the ten largest covering roughly 8%. The germline V and J ends were trimmed by 0 bases and 1 base, with 10 bases remaining between them. The CDR3 loop spans 16 amino acids. The germline V gene encodes CDR1 MGHRA and CDR2 YSYEKL. Graves' hyperthyroidism is called stable when ophthalmopathy does not progress within 18 months. Each patient was aged 18 to 65 and had newly diagnosed hyperthyroidism of under 2 months' duration. The authors took PBMCs from 8.5 to 10 ml fresh peripheral blood. Only a few counts were recorded for this clonotype. Antigen specificity is unknown.

The clonotype comes from a woman under 30 with Graves' hyperthyroidism. The chain joins TRBV4-1 to TRBJ1-5; D is possibly TRBD1 (5 bases). Sequenced material: blood. The CDR3 is CASSQDPAGSNQPQHF. CDR3 bases: TGCGCCAGCAGCCAAGATCCCGCAGGGAGCAATCAGCCCCAGCATTTT.